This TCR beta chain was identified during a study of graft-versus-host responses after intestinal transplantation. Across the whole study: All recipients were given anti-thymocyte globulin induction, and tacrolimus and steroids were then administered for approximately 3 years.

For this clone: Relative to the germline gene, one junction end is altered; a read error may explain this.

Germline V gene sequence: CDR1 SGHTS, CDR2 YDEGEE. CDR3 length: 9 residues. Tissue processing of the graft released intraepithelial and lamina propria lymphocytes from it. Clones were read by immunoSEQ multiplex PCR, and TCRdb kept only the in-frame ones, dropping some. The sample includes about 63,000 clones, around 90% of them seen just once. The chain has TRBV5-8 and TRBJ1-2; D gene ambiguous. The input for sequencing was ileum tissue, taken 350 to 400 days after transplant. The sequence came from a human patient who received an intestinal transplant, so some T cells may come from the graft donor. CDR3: CASSFSPIF. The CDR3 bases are TGTGCCAGCAGCTTCAGCCCAATCTTC.